This T cell receptor beta chain was identified during a study of blood T cell repertoires in COVID-19. Participant ages covered roughly 18 to 89 years across around 25 US areas. Two consecutive negative NP/OP PCR tests, clearance, or resolved symptoms defined Cohort 3 recovery. The germline gives CDR1 MGHRA, CDR2 YSYEKL. CDR3 size: 17 residues. V lost 1 base, J lost 2 bases, and 10 bases stayed unmatched. How the authors handled the data: Scientists estimated how many nucleated cells there were by amplifying reference gene primers. Profiling relied on immunoSEQ multiplex PCR, and the TCRdb table lists in-frame clones only, not all of them. V, J and clone size are taken as reported in that table, and D and trimming were inferred from the DNA itself. In the table there are around 180,000 clones, under 90% of which are singletons.

The chain combines TRBV4-1 with TRBJ1-1; 7 nucleotides match TRBD1. This sequence originates from a man aged 50-60 years who had recovered from COVID-19. The sequenced sample consisted of PBMCs or T cells enriched from blood (not recorded which). DNA for the CDR3: TGCGCCAGCAGCCAAGGACAGGGAATCGGCTTTAACACTGAAGCTTTCTTT. Translation gives CASSQGQGIGFNTEAFF.